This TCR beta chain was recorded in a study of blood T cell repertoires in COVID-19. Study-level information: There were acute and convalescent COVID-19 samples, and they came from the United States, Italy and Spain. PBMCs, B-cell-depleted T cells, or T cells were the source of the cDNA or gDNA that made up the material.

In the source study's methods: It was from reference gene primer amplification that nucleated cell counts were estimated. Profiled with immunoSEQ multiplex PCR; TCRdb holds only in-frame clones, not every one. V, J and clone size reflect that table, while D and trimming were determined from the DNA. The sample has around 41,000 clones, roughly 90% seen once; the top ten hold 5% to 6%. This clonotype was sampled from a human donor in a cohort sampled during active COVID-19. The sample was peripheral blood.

The CDR3 DNA reads TGCGCCAGCAGCCCCCGGGACAGGGGTTCGTCTGGGGCCAACGTCCTGACTTTC. It translates to CASSPRDRGSSGANVLTF. The chain joins TRBV5-1 to TRBJ2-6; 10 bases agree with TRBD1. CDR1 is SGHRS, CDR2 YFSETQ, per germline. With 4 bases clipped from V and 1 base from J, the junction kept 8 bases outside the gene matches. There are 18 residues in the CDR3. Drawing the rest from reference TRBV5-1 and TRBJ2-6, the complete variable domain is KAGVTQTPRYLIKTRGQQVTLSCSPISGHRSVSWYQQTPGQGLQFLFEYFSETQRNKGNFPGRFSGRQFSNSRSEMNVSTLELGDSALYLCASSPRDRGSSGANVLTFGAGSRLTVL.